This TCR beta chain was captured by sequencing in a study of identical twins (dated by TCRdb to about 2016). Context from the whole study: TCR alpha and beta repertoires from monozygotic twins, unrelated adults of various ages and cord blood were deep-sequenced to test whether fetal clonotypes persist. Replicate twin experiments were performed at different times using different library preparation protocols to rule out contamination.

Libraries came from 5' RACE. Sequenced on an Illumina HiSeq 2000. A universal primer binding site was introduced by template switching, and a unique molecular identifier was present in the final cDNA, enabling accurate counting of TCR cDNA molecules. First-strand cDNA for TCR alpha and beta chains was synthesized from specific primers in the conserved constant-segment region. To control for contamination, each cDNA library was double barcoded with a SMART-Mk sample barcode plus Illumina barcodes. TruSeq adapter sequences along with Illumina sample barcodes were introduced in two successive PCR steps. The Illumina HiSeq platform was used with custom primers to sequence TCR alpha and beta cDNA libraries. Per the original workflow: Raw reads were processed with MiGEC to extract unique molecular identifiers, and MiXCR was used to determine CDR3 positions. Recombination models were inferred per individual with the repgenHMM and IGoR tools using an EM algorithm. The tcR package in R was used for shared clonotype analysis, with sharing normalized by the product of cloneset sizes. Out-of-frame nonproductive sequences were analyzed to study raw recombination free of thymic and clonal selection effects. TCRdb applied fastp at Q25 and MiXCR to the public reads, then kept only in-frame beta chains. Every distinct CDR3 protein forms one entry, paired with its most common genes and DNA. The V and J calls and clone size come from TCRdb's table, not from the authors' own analysis. The sample table contains about 890,000 distinct CDR3 sequences; only one count was recorded for roughly an eighth of them. Around 1.5% of the sample belongs to the ten largest clones.

Worth noting for this clonotype: Its antigen is still unknown. Base quality data are lacking; no much larger clone is found one base away.

General conclusions and limits of the study: Because the same donors could not be followed over many years, the conclusions depended on cross-sectional statistical analysis. Fewer insertions were carried by abundant cord blood beta clonotypes, a similar but weaker trend appeared in young adult naive repertoires, and no such trend appeared in memory repertoires. Out-of-frame TCR alpha sharing in monozygotic twins was systematically underestimated by recombination models, whereas sharing between unrelated individuals was in agreement with the recombination models. Compared with coincidental sharing between unrelated individuals, out-of-frame TCR alpha sequences shared between twins had an excess of sequences with low generation probability. Zero-insertion analyses could be partly confounded by invariant T cells such as MAIT and iNKT, though diverse VJ usage argued against such confounding for most clonotypes. Excess twin sharing in beta out-of-frame sequences was weaker because fewer shared sequences lowered the signal-to-noise ratio.

Only healthy Caucasian donors were included. The twin cohort consisted of three pairs of female monozygotic twins, all aged 18 to 29 years. RNA for TCR libraries was isolated from peripheral blood mononuclear cells. Separately, the same data were catalogued under a study of yellow fever vaccine responses in identical twins. As the second paper documents: The authors reported that the T cell response to vaccination in identical twins appeared partly convergent and partly personalized. Focusing on identical twins, the study followed the T cell clones that responded to the vaccine, and did so with precision.

The clonotype comes from a woman aged 18-35 years in good health. Sequenced sample: PBMCs.

The CDR3 is CASSLEGPEKYF. The nucleotide sequence is TGTGCCAGCAGCTTAGAAGGGCCAGAGAAGTACTTC. This chain joins TRBV7-9 to TRBJ2-7; the D gene is unclear. V loses 1 base, J loses 11 bases, and the germline ends lie 12 bases apart. CDR1 and CDR2 (SEHNR, FQNEAQ) derive from the germline V gene (reference sequence). Counted from cysteine to phenylalanine, this CDR3 has 12 amino acids. The entry retains the CDR3 DNA only, 36 bases that are in frame from base 1.